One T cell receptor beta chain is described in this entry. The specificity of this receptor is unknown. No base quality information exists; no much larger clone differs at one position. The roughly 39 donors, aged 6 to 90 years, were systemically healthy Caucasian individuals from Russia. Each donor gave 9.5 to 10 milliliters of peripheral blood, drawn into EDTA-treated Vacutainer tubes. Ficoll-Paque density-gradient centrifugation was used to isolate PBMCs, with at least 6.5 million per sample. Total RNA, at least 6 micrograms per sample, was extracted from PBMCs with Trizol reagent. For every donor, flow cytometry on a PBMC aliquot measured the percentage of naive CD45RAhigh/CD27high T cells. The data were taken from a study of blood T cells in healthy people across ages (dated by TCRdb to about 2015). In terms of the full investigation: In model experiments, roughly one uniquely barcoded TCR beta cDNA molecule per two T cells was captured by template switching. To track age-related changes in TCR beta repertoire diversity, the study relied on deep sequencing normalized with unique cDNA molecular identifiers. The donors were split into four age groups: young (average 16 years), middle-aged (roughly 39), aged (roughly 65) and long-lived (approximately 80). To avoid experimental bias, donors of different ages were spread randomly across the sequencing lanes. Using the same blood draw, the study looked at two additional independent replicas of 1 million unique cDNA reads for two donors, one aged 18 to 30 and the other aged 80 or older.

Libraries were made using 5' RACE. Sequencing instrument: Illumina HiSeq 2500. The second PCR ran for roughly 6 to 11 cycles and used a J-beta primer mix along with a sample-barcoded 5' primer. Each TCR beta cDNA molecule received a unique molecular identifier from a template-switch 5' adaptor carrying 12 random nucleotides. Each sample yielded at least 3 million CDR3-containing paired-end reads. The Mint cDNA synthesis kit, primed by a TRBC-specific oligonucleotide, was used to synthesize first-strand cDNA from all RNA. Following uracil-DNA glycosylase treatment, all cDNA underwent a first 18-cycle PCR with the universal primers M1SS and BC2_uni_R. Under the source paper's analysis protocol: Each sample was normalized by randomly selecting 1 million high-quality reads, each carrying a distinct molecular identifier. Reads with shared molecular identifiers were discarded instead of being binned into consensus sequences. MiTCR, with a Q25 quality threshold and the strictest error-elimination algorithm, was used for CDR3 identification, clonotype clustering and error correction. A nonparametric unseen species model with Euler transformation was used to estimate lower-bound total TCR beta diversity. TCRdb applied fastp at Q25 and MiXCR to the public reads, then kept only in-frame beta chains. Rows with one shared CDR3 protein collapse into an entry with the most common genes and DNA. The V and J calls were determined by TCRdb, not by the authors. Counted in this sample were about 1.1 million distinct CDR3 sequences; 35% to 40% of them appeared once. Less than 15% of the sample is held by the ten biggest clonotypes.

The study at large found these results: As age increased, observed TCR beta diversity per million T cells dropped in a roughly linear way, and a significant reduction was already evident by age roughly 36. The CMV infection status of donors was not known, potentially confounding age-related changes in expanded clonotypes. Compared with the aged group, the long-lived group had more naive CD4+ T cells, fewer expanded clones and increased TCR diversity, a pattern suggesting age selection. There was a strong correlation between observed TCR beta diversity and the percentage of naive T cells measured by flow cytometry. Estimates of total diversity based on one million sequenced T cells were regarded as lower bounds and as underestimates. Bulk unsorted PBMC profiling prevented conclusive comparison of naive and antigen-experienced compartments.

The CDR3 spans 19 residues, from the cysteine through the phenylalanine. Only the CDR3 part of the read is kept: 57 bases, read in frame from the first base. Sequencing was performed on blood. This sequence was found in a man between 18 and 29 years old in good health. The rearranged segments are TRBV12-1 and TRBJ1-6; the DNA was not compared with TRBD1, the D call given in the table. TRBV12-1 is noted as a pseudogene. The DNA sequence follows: TGTGCCAGCAGCTTTGCGCGGGACAAAGGGAACTCCTATAATTCACCCCTCCACTTT. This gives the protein CASSFARDKGNSYNSPLHF.